The clone carrying this T cell receptor (beta chain) was observed at least ten times. As yet, its antigen is unknown. The germline gives CDR1 SGHDN, CDR2 FVKESK. The length of the CDR3 is 15 residues. Trimming stripped 1 base from V and 2 bases from J, with 10 bases between. This entry is derived from a study of spatial heterogeneity in lung cancer. Regarding time point: sample taken at primary tumor resection. Samples were obtained from approximately 76 donors, all untreated early-stage non-small cell lung cancer patients. Whole RNA came from tumor, nontumor lung or frozen PBMC and was sequenced without being sorted. Unique molecular identifiers tagged every individual TCR cDNA molecule. TCRdb re-derived calls from the 5' RACE reads in MiXCR, one entry per CDR3 protein. The sample yields fewer than 7,500 distinct CDR3 sequences, 9.1% seen once. Study results and caveats: Counts that tracked tumor mutation counts were those of expanded intratumoral alpha and beta TCRs.

V gene TRBV14 combines with J gene TRBJ2-3; D remains unclear. This TCR was sampled from a female donor with early-stage non-small cell lung cancer. The sequencing here drew on lung tumor tissue, taken at surgery. The CDR3 sequence is CASSQGLGYTDTQYF. Here the CDR3 DNA reads TGTGCCAGCAGCCAAGGGCTAGGCTACACAGATACGCAGTATTTT.